The 24 T cell receptor beta chains below all came from one sample that was sequenced in a study of graft-versus-host responses after intestinal transplantation. No antigen has been assigned to these receptors. Generated by immunoSEQ multiplex PCR, the TCRdb table keeps only in-frame clones and is missing some. Of approximately 92,000 clones in the sample, 80% to 95% were seen once. This specimen consisted of unstimulated CD8+ T cells sorted from spleen or lymph node cells, obtained before intestinal transplant. The source is a human donor who received an intestinal transplant.

The rearrangement uses TRBV4-1 and TRBJ2-7; the D gene could be TRBD1 or TRBD2 (5 bases each). Germline CDR1 MGHRA, CDR2 YSYEKL. CDR3 length: 14 amino acids. Trimming cost V 1 base and J 5 bases, with 12 bases left between them. CDR3 residues: CASSQARDGHEQYF. In DNA, the CDR3 is TGCGCCAGCAGCCAAGCTCGGGACGGCCACGAGCAGTACTTC.

This chain uses TRBV13 with TRBJ2-5, with 13 bases matching TRBD2. The tail of the sequence fits TRBJ2-7 better, so the J call may be wrong. The CDR3 has 19 amino acids. CDR1 PRHDT and CDR2 FYEKMQ come from the germline V gene (reference sequence). The CDR3 protein is CASSLGRDLLAGGLDEQYF. CDR3 nucleotides: TGTGCCAGCAGCTTAGGCCGGGATTTACTAGCGGGGGGGCTTGACGAGCAGTACTTC.

The rearrangement joins TRBV2 to TRBJ2-7; D unclear. Looked up from germline, CDR1 is SNHLY and CDR2 is FYNNEI. With 4 bases removed from V and 0 bases from J, the gap between germline ends came to 4 bases. This CDR3 comprises 12 residues. The CDR3 DNA is TGTGCCAGCAGTGCAGACTCCTACGAGCAGTACTTC. Translation: CASSADSYEQYF.

This clone was seen just once. This chain connects TRBV25-1 to TRBJ2-2; unclear D gene. The V gene's germline CDR1 is MGHDK and CDR2 SYGVNS. This CDR3 comprises 14 residues. Trimming left V 0 bases short and J 2 bases short, with 4 bases between. The CDR3 DNA reads TGTGCCAGCAGTGAATACACTAACACCGGGGAGCTGTTTTTT. Protein sequence: CASSEYTNTGELFF.

The chain carries TRBV13 and TRBJ2-3; tentative D call: TRBD2 (6 bases). The CDR3 contains 16 residues. V was trimmed by 1 base and J by 6 bases, leaving 17 bases between them. Germline V gene lookup returns CDR1 PRHDT and CDR2 FYEKMQ (reference sequence). CDR3 protein: CASSLESGGISDTQYF. The CDR3 nucleotides read TGTGCCAGCAGCTTAGAAAGCGGAGGGATTAGTGATACGCAGTATTTT.

The J gene is TRBJ1-5, the V gene TRBV7-6; TRBD1 might be the D (5 bases). The ends were cut back, 1 base at V and 0 bases at J, with 10 bases in the middle. The CDR3 runs to 16 residues. Looked up from germline, CDR1 is SGHVS and CDR2 is FNYEAQ. For the CDR3, the DNA is TGTGCCAGCAGCTTAGTAGAGGGGCCTAGCAATCAGCCCCAGCATTTT. Its translation: CASSLVEGPSNQPQHF.

This chain uses TRBV29-1 with TRBJ2-7; the match to TRBD2 covers 9 bases. The V gene's germline CDR1 is SQVTM and CDR2 ANQGSEA. Trimming at V came to 0 bases and at J to 4 bases, leaving 7 bases not matched to a gene. This CDR3 is built from 15 residues. Written as DNA, the CDR3 is TGCAGCGTTGAAGATCTTGCGGGAGGGTGGTACGAGCAGTACTTC. Translation gives CSVEDLAGGWYEQYF.

The chain has TRBV4-1 and TRBJ1-3; the D gene is possibly TRBD1 (5 bases). Between the trimmed V and J ends, which lost 1 base and 0 bases, there was a span of 22 bases. The CDR3 spans 20 residues. Germline V gives CDR1 MGHRA, CDR2 YSYEKL. Here the CDR3 reads CASSQVYFGAANFSGNTIYF. The DNA for the CDR3 is TGCGCCAGCAGCCAAGTATACTTCGGGGCAGCGAACTTCTCTGGAAACACCATATATTTT.

The chain uses TRBV7-9 and TRBJ2-1; the D gene is possibly TRBD1 (5 bases). CDR3 length equals 11 residues. Trimming pared 7 bases from V and 7 bases from J, leaving 8 bases between. CDR1 and CDR2 (germline): SEHNR, FQNEAQ (reference sequence). CDR3 region: CASTKGNEQFF. As DNA, the CDR3 is TGTGCCAGCACCAAGGGGAATGAGCAGTTCTTC.

The genes are TRBV13 and TRBJ2-1; 10 bases align to TRBD2. V trimming: 5 bases; J trimming: 4 bases; junction bases outside the gene matches: 5. Germline V gene lookup returns CDR1 PRHDT and CDR2 FYEKMQ (reference sequence). This CDR3 region has 15 residues. The CDR3: CASSGAGGPYNEQFF. DNA for the CDR3: TGTGCCAGCAGCGGAGCGGGGGGGCCTTACAATGAGCAGTTCTTC.

The rearrangement joins TRBV30 to TRBJ2-5; D gene ambiguous. Germline V gene sequence: CDR1 GTSNPN, CDR2 SVGIG (reference sequence). This CDR3 has 13 amino acids. The ends were cut back, 2 bases at V and 0 bases at J, with 7 bases in the middle. In nucleotides, the CDR3 is TGTGCCTGGAGTTCAGGCCACCAAGAGACCCAGTACTTC. Protein: CAWSSGHQETQYF. The whole variable domain, remainder taken from reference TRBV30 and TRBJ2-5, is SQTIHQWPATLVQPVGSPLSLECTVEGTSNPNLYWYRQAAGRGLQLLFYSVGIGQISSEVPQNLSASRPQDRQFILSSKKLLLSDSGFYLCAWSSGHQETQYFGPGTRLLVL.

This chain links TRBV6-5 with TRBJ2-1; TRBD2 might be the D (5 bases). Germline V gives CDR1 MNHEY, CDR2 SVGAGI. Trimming cost V 4 bases and J 8 bases, with 12 bases left between them. The CDR3 has 13 residues. CDR3 sequence reads: CASSWSEEDEQFF. For the CDR3, the DNA is TGTGCCAGCAGTTGGTCGGAGGAGGATGAGCAGTTCTTC.

This rearrangement joins TRBV28 to TRBJ2-2; tentative D call: TRBD2 (6 bases). V lost 0 bases, J lost 1 base, and 9 bases lay in between. Germline assignment: CDR1 MDHEN and CDR2 SYDVKM. The CDR3 totals 16 residues. This chain's CDR3 is CASSLWGEENTGELFF. In DNA, the CDR3 is TGTGCCAGCAGTTTATGGGGGGAGGAGAACACCGGGGAGCTGTTTTTT.

The chain joins TRBV13 to TRBJ2-7; unclear D gene. The ends were cut back, 5 bases at V and 7 bases at J, with 12 bases in the middle. Germline CDR1 is PRHDT and CDR2 is FYEKMQ (reference sequence). There are 12 residues in the CDR3. CDR3 nucleotides: TGTGCCAGCAGCCGGACCCCTCGGGAGCAGTACTTC. It encodes CASSRTPREQYF.

V usage is TRBV11-2 and J usage is TRBJ2-7; D tentatively reads TRBD1 or TRBD2 (5 bases each). The CDR3 runs 17 residues. Trimming cost V 4 bases and J 4 bases, with 23 bases left between them. Germline V gene data show CDR1 as SGHAT and CDR2 as FQNNGV. The CDR3 DNA reads TGTGCCAGCAGCTCCCCAATCCGGGACGCCATCTCATACGAGCAGTACTTC. The encoded protein is CASSSPIRDAISYEQYF.

This chain connects TRBV11-2 to TRBJ2-1; the D call may be TRBD1 or TRBD2 (6 bases each). CDR3 length: 16 amino acids. Trimming pared 1 base from V and 0 bases from J, leaving 10 bases between. Germline values: CDR1 SGHAT, CDR2 FQNNGV. The CDR3 sequence: CASSLVGGRSYNEQFF. The CDR3 DNA reads TGTGCCAGCAGCTTAGTGGGGGGCCGCTCCTACAATGAGCAGTTCTTC.

The chain links TRBV9 to TRBJ2-7, with 7 nucleotides matching TRBD2. The CDR3 runs 14 residues. CDR1 and CDR2 (germline): SGDLS, YYNGEE. Unmatched junction bases numbered 4, after V lost 4 bases and J lost 0 bases. CDR3 DNA: TGTGCCAGCAGCTCTAGCGGAAGCTCCTACGAGCAGTACTTC. This gives the protein CASSSSGSSYEQYF.

The chain couples TRBV7-3 to TRBJ1-1, with D perhaps matching TRBD1 (6 bases). Germline values: CDR1 SGHTA, CDR2 FQGTGA. There are 15 residues in the CDR3. Trimming removed 4 bases from V and 1 base from J, with 13 bases in between. This chain's CDR3 is CASSSSGGPNTEAFF. The CDR3 region has the DNA TGTGCCAGCAGCTCTTCGGGGGGGCCGAACACTGAAGCTTTCTTT. Full variable domain (remainder filled in from reference TRBV7-3 and TRBJ1-1): GAGVSQTPSNKVTEKGKYVELRCDPISGHTALYWYRQSLGQGPEFLIYFQGTGAADDSGLPNDRFFAVRPEGSVSTLKIQRTERGDSAVYLCASSSSGGPNTEAFFGQGTRLTVV.

This clone was found once. The chain is built from TRBV12-5 and TRBJ2-7; the D gene is possibly TRBD2 (5 bases). Germline V lookup: CDR1 LGHNT, CDR2 FRNRAP. The germline V and J ends were trimmed by 6 bases and 4 bases, with 19 bases remaining between them. This CDR3 has 15 amino acids. In DNA form, the CDR3 reads TGTGCTAGTGGACCGAGGGCAGGTGGCAGTTACGAGCAGTACTTC. Its translation: CASGPRAGGSYEQYF. The whole variable domain, filled in from reference TRBV12-5 and TRBJ2-7, reads DARVTQTPRHKVTEMGQEVTMRCQPILGHNTVFWYRQTMMQGLELLAYFRNRAPLDDSGMPKDRFSAEMPDATLATLKIQPSEPRDSAVYFCASGPRAGGSYEQYFGPGTRLTVT.

The chain carries TRBV6-4 and TRBJ2-1, with 11 bases identical to TRBD2. Looked up from germline, CDR1 is MRHNA and CDR2 is SNTAGT. Trimming at V came to 0 bases and at J to 3 bases, leaving 1 base not matched to a gene. This CDR3 is built from 16 residues. CDR3 residues: CASSDSGLADYNEQFF. The DNA for the CDR3 is TGTGCCAGCAGTGACTCGGGACTAGCGGACTACAATGAGCAGTTCTTC.

This clone occurred once. The chain is built from TRBV15 and TRBJ1-4; D not certain. Germline loops: CDR1 LNHNV, CDR2 YYDKDF (reference sequence). The CDR3 has 12 residues. For the CDR3, the DNA is TGTGCGGTGACCGCAACTAATGAAAAACTGTTTTTT. Translating it yields CAVTATNEKLFF.

The V and J genes are TRBV13 and TRBJ2-3; a possible D gene is TRBD1 (6 bases). The CDR3 consists of 15 residues. Looked up from germline, CDR1 is PRHDT and CDR2 is FYEKMQ (reference sequence). Trimming removed 4 bases at V and 3 bases at J, with 14 bases between. Here the CDR3 DNA reads TGTGCCAGCAGCTACAAACAGGGAAAGACAGATACGCAGTATTTT. Translated: CASSYKQGKTDTQYF.

This clone came up once. The chain has TRBV9 and TRBJ1-5; D gene ambiguous. CDR1 and CDR2 (germline): SGDLS, YYNGEE. Trimming cost V 0 bases and J 2 bases, with 9 bases left between them. CDR3 length: 15 amino acids. In nucleotides, the CDR3 is TGTGCCAGCAGCGTAGAGGGTAGTCGCAATCAGCCCCAGCATTTT. Its protein product is CASSVEGSRNQPQHF. Combining the CDR3 with reference TRBV9 and TRBJ1-5 gives the whole variable domain DSGVTQTPKHLITATGQRVTLRCSPRSGDLSVYWYQQSLDQGLQFLIQYYNGEERAKGNILERFSAQQFPDLHSELNLSSLELGDSALYFCASSVEGSRNQPQHFGDGTRLSIL.

This clone was recorded a few times. The rearrangement uses TRBV6-6 and TRBJ2-1; D is perhaps TRBD2 (6 bases). The CDR3 spans 14 residues. From germline, CDR1 is MNHNY and CDR2 SVGAGI (reference sequence). With 8 bases removed from V and 8 bases from J, the gap between germline ends came to 19 bases. The CDR3 DNA reads as TGTGCCAGCCAAGGAGGGGCGCAGGTCGATGAGCAGTTCTTC. Translating gives CASQGGAQVDEQFF.